This entry is about one T cell receptor (beta chain). These data are taken from a study of blood T cell repertoires in COVID-19. Profiled with immunoSEQ multiplex PCR; TCRdb holds only in-frame clones, not every one. The repertoire includes roughly 260,000 clones, 91% of them detected once, and 1.2% sits in the top ten. V was trimmed by 5 bases and J by 0 bases, leaving 8 bases between them. The length of the CDR3 is 13 residues. CDR1 is SGHRS and CDR2 is YFSETQ in the germline V gene. This sequence joins TRBV5-1 and TRBJ1-2, with D uncertain. This TCR was recovered from a human donor in a cohort exposed to, infected with or recovered from COVID-19 (not recorded which). The donor label of this sample is uncertain. The sequenced sample was PBMCs or T cells enriched from blood (not recorded which). The CDR3 DNA is TGCGCCAGCAGTTCGATAGCTAACTATGGCTACACCTTC. Amino acid sequence: CASSSIANYGYTF.